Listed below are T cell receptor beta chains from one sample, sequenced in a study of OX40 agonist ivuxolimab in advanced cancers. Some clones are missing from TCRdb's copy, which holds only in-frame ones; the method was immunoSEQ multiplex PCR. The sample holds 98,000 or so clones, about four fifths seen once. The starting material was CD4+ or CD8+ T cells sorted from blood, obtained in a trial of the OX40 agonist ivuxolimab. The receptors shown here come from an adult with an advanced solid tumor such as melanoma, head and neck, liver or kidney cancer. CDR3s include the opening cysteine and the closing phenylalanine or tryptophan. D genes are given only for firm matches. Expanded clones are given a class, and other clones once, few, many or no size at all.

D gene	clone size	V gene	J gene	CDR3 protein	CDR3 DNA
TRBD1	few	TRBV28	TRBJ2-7	CASRTPRGTEYEQYF	TGTGCCAGCAGAACCCCCCGAGGGACAGAGTACGAGCAGTACTTC
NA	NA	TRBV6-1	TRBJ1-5	CASSDGGANQPQHF	TGTGCCAGCAGTGACGGAGGGGCCAATCAGCCCCAGCATTTT
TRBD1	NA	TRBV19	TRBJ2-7	CASSDPTGPLNLNEQYF	TGTGCCAGTAGTGACCCGACAGGGCCTCTTAACCTAAACGAGCAGTACTTC
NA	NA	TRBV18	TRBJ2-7	CASSTGGGFNYEQYF	TGTGCCAGCTCAACCGGAGGCGGATTCAACTACGAGCAGTACTTC
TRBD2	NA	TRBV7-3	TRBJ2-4	CASSRGFSGQGGDIQYF	TGTGCCAGCAGCCGAGGATTTAGCGGTCAGGGAGGGGACATTCAGTACTTC
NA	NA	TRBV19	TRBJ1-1	CASRPTDSMNTEAFF	TGTGCCAGTAGACCCACAGACTCCATGAACACTGAAGCTTTCTTT
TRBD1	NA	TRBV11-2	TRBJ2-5	CASSFSGQGGETQYF	TGTGCCAGCAGCTTTTCTGGACAGGGCGGGGAGACCCAGTACTTC
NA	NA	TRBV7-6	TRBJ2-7	CASSSRTGSGEQYF	TGTGCCAGCAGCAGCAGGACGGGCTCGGGCGAGCAGTACTTC
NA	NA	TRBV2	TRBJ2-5	CASSEGGQQETQYF	TGTGCCAGCAGTGAGGGGGGACAGCAAGAGACCCAGTACTTC
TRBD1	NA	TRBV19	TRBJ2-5	CASSKQGAEETQYF	TGTGCCAGTAGTAAACAGGGGGCCGAAGAGACCCAGTACTTC
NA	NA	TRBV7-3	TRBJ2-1	CASSQSGTYDNEQFF	TGTGCCAGCAGCCAATCCGGGACCTATGACAATGAGCAGTTCTTC
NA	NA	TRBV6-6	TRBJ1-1	CASNSRGMNTEAFF	TGTGCCAGCAACTCTAGGGGGATGAACACTGAAGCTTTCTTT